These 21 T cell receptor beta chains originate from one sample sequenced in a study of T cells after yellow fever vaccination. TCRdb reprocessed the 5' RACE reads via MiXCR and lists one record per CDR3 protein. This sample carries 450,000 to 550,000 distinct CDR3 sequences, around a fifth of them seen once, and the ten largest clones take about 16%. The specimen comprised PBMCs, sampled less than 25 days after the first yellow fever vaccination. These receptors were collected from a man aged 18 to 35 who received the YFV17D yellow fever vaccine.

The chain is built from TRBV7-8 and TRBJ2-5, with D unclear. The V end was cut by 4 bases, the J end by 0 bases, with 12 bases between. Per the germline V gene, CDR1 is SGHVS and CDR2 is FQNEAQ. This CDR3 is 15 amino acids long. The CDR3 protein is CASSSSGGYQETQYF. The CDR3 DNA reads TGTGCCAGCAGCTCTTCGGGCGGATACCAAGAGACCCAGTACTTC.

The chain combines TRBV6-6 with TRBJ2-7, with 7 nucleotides matching TRBD1. Germline assignment: CDR1 MNHNY and CDR2 SVGAGI (reference sequence). V dropped 2 bases and J dropped 3; count of bases not matched to a gene: 1. The CDR3 is made up of 13 amino acids. DNA of the CDR3: TGTGCCAGCAGTTACGCAGGGGGCTACGAGCAGTACGTC. This codes for CASSYAGGYEQYV.

A few counts support this clonotype. The chain links TRBV5-5 to TRBJ2-1, with D possibly TRBD1 on 6 matching bases. CDR1 and CDR2 from the germline V gene are SGHKS and YYEKEE (reference sequence). The V gene lost 0 bases and the J gene lost 8 bases, with 15 bases spanning the gap. CDR3 length: 15 amino acids. The CDR3 nucleotides read TGTGCCAGCAGCTTGGGGGGGCAAGGTTTCGATGAGCAGTTCTTC. Translation gives CASSLGGQGFDEQFF.

CDR3 coding DNA: TGTGCCAGCAGTTTAACCCTGACAGGGATCACTGAAGCTTTCTTT. Translated, it gives CASSLTLTGITEAFF. The chain combines TRBV27 with TRBJ1-1; 7 nucleotides align to TRBD1. The germline gives CDR1 MNHEY, CDR2 SMNVEV (reference sequence). The length of the CDR3 is 15 residues. V lost 2 bases to trimming and J lost 4 bases; unmatched junction nucleotides: 7.

Remarks on this clonotype: At one boundary the junction diverges from the germline segment, which might be a read error. The CDR3 DNA sequence: TGCAGCGGCGACAGTCAAGGGACCCAGTACTTC. Translating gives CSGDSQGTQYF. The chain joins TRBV29-1 to TRBJ2-5; D perhaps matches TRBD1 (5 bases). Germline V gives CDR1 SQVTM, CDR2 ANQGSEA. The CDR3 has 11 amino acids.

In this sample, this clonotype turned up a few times. This rearrangement joins TRBV6-5 to TRBJ2-3, with TRBD2 matching over 7 bases. Per germline, CDR1 MNHEY and CDR2 SVGAGI. V shed 4 bases and J 4 bases; nucleotides not matched to a gene: 5. This CDR3 region has 14 residues. CDR3 nucleotides: TGTGCCAGCAGTTGGACTAGGGTGGCAGATACGCAGTATTTT. Translating it yields CASSWTRVADTQYF.

Turning to this clonotype: An end of the junction differs from the germline gene, which may be a read error. The chain joins TRBV5-8 to TRBJ1-4; D is unclear. This CDR3 spans 14 amino acids. Germline V lookup: CDR1 SGHTS, CDR2 YDEGEE. CDR3 nucleotide sequence: TGTGCCAGCATCTTGGAACAGCGACCCGAAAAACTGTTTTTT. This codes for CASILEQRPEKLFF.

The chain recombines TRBV6-5 with TRBJ2-7; possibly TRBD1 or TRBD2 for D (5 bases each). Per the germline V gene, CDR1 is MNHEY and CDR2 is SVGAGI. Deletions cut 1 base from V and 5 bases from J, with 12 bases between. This CDR3 is built from 14 residues. The CDR3: CASSYLGPLNEQYF. CDR3 bases: TGTGCCAGCAGTTACTTGGGACCGCTAAACGAGCAGTACTTC.

About this clonotype itself: No DNA is shown, since the ends of the CDR3 on it are uncertain; the CDR3 is the one TCRdb lists. The CDR3 sequence is CATAWGQGTEPFF. V is TRBV15 and J is TRBJ1-1; the DNA was not used to check the table's D call, TRBD1. A total of 13 residues make up the CDR3, ends included. CDR1 LNHNV and CDR2 YYDKDF come from the germline V gene (reference sequence).

Ten or more counts support this clonotype. This chain connects TRBV5-1 to TRBJ2-1; unclear D gene. Germline V gives CDR1 SGHRS, CDR2 YFSETQ. The CDR3 runs to 14 residues. V lost 0 bases, J lost 6 bases, and 10 bases lay in between. This CDR3 reads CASSLATGGNEQFF. CDR3 nucleotides: TGCGCCAGCAGCTTGGCAACCGGCGGCAATGAGCAGTTCTTC. The entire variable domain, with the rest obtained from reference TRBV5-1 and TRBJ2-1, is as follows: KAGVTQTPRYLIKTRGQQVTLSCSPISGHRSVSWYQQTPGQGLQFLFEYFSETQRNKGNFPGRFSGRQFSNSRSEMNVSTLELGDSALYLCASSLATGGNEQFFGPGTRLTVL.

The gene calls are TRBV10-1 and TRBJ1-2, with D possibly TRBD1 on 5 matching bases. The V and J ends lost 6 bases and 2 bases respectively, with 19 bases between them. The CDR3 sequence is 16 residues long. CDR1 and CDR2 from the germline V gene are WNHNN and SYGVQD (reference sequence). The CDR3 sequence is CASRPAPGSLNYGYTF. Written as DNA, the CDR3 is TGCGCCAGCAGGCCAGCACCAGGGAGCCTAAACTATGGCTACACCTTC.

The chain employs TRBV30 and TRBJ1-1; a possible D gene is TRBD1 (5 bases). This CDR3 has 14 amino acids. V shed 2 bases and J shed 1 base, with 11 bases lying between them. The germline V gene has CDR1 GTSNPN and CDR2 SVGIG (reference sequence). CDR3 sequence reads: CAWSPDDRNTEAFF. CDR3 in DNA: TGTGCCTGGAGTCCTGACGACAGGAACACTGAAGCTTTCTTT.

This clonotype was found a few times. The chain carries TRBV27 and TRBJ1-2; no clear D. Trimming stripped 4 bases from V and 3 bases from J, with 15 bases between. There are 15 residues in the CDR3. CDR1 is MNHEY and CDR2 is SMNVEV in the germline V gene (reference sequence). The CDR3 DNA follows: TGTGCCAGCAGTTCGCTATCCGGGCCCTACTATGGCTACACCTTC. It specifies CASSSLSGPYYGYTF.

This clonotype has just a few counts. The chain's CDR3 is CASSLEVSGMALFF. The CDR3 nucleotides read TGTGCCAGCAGCTTAGAAGTTTCGGGGATGGCACTGTTTTTT. This sequence joins TRBV5-5 and TRBJ1-4; no clear D. Germline V gene lookup returns CDR1 SGHKS and CDR2 YYEKEE (reference sequence). The V gene lost 2 bases and the J gene lost 13 bases, with 18 bases spanning the gap. The CDR3 consists of 14 residues.

This chain connects TRBV12-3 or TRBV12-4 to TRBJ1-1; D not certain. Trimming left V 6 bases short and J 0 bases short, with 5 bases between. The CDR3 sequence is 12 residues long. The CDR3 DNA reads as TGTGCCAGCAGATCGATGAACACTGAAGCTTTCTTT. It translates to CASRSMNTEAFF.

Notes on this clonotype: At one end, the junction sequence differs from germline, possibly due to a read error. DNA for the CDR3: TGTGCCGGCAGCGTAGCGGGGGAATACACAGATACGCAGTATTTT. It translates to CAGSVAGEYTDTQYF. The chain is built from TRBV9 and TRBJ2-3, with 9 bases identical to TRBD2. This CDR3 has 15 residues. The germline CDR1 and CDR2 sequences are SGDLS and YYNGEE.

V gene TRBV29-1 combines with J gene TRBJ2-5; 9 bases agree with TRBD1. Germline assignment: CDR1 SQVTM and CDR2 ANQGSEA. CDR3 length: 14 residues. The V and J ends lost 3 bases and 4 bases, in that order; junction bases with no gene match: 6. The CDR3 DNA sequence: TGCAGCGTTGAGTCACAGGGGGCGGGAGAGACCCAGTACTTC. It translates to CSVESQGAGETQYF. The full variable domain, in which reference TRBV29-1 and TRBJ2-5 provide the parts outside the CDR3, is SAVISQKPSRDICQRGTSLTIQCQVDSQVTMMFWYRQQPGQSLTLIATANQGSEATYESGFVIDKFPISRPNLTFSTLTVSNMSPEDSSIYLCSVESQGAGETQYFGPGTRLLVL.

V gene TRBV9 combines with J gene TRBJ2-7, with D possibly being TRBD2 (6 bases). In germline, CDR1 is SGDLS, CDR2 YYNGEE. The V gene lost 4 bases and the J gene lost 3 bases, with 14 bases spanning the gap. This CDR3 region has 14 residues. The CDR3 sequence is CASSPPGGYYEQYF. In DNA form, the CDR3 reads TGTGCCAGCAGCCCCCCTGGAGGGTACTACGAGCAGTACTTC. Combining the CDR3 with reference TRBV9 and TRBJ2-7 gives the whole variable domain DSGVTQTPKHLITATGQRVTLRCSPRSGDLSVYWYQQSLDQGLQFLIQYYNGEERAKGNILERFSAQQFPDLHSELNLSSLELGDSALYFCASSPPGGYYEQYFGPGTRLTVT.

This clonotype appeared once. The chain employs TRBV6-1 and TRBJ1-2; TRBD1 aligns across 8 bases. The V and J ends lost 6 bases and 2 bases, in that order; junction bases with no gene match: 8. This CDR3 region has 15 residues. Germline CDR1 MNHNS, CDR2 SASEGT. The CDR3, as DNA: TGTGCCAGCAGAACCGGACAGGGATACAACTATGGCTACACCTTC. Encoded protein: CASRTGQGYNYGYTF.

The V call is TRBV3-1, the J call TRBJ2-7; D uncertain. The germline V and J ends were trimmed by 3 bases and 3 bases, with 9 bases remaining between them. CDR3 length: 13 residues. Germline loops: CDR1 LGHDT, CDR2 YNNKEL (reference sequence). The chain's CDR3 is CASSHQHVYEQYF. The DNA for the CDR3 is TGTGCCAGCAGCCACCAACACGTCTACGAGCAGTACTTC.

The V and J genes are TRBV19 and TRBJ1-5; TRBD1 might be the D (5 bases). This CDR3 region has 16 residues. Germline CDR1 LNHDA, CDR2 SQIVND (reference sequence). Trimming cost V 6 bases and J 7 bases, with 22 bases left between them. The CDR3 region has the DNA TGTGCCAGTAGCCTCGATTCCGCCGGGGGAAAACAGCCCCAGCATTTT. Translating gives CASSLDSAGGKQPQHF.